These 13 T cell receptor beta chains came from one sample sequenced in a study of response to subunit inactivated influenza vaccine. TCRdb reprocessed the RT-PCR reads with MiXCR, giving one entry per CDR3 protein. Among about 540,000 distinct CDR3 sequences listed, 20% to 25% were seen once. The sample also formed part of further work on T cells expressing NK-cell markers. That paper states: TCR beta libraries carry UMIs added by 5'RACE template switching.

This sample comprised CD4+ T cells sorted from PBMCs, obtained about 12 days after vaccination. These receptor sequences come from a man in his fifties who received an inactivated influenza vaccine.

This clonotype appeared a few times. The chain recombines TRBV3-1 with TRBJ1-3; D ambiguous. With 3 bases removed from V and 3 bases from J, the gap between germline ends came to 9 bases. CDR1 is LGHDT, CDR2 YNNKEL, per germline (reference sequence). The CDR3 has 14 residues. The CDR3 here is CASSHVSLGNTIYF. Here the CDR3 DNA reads TGTGCCAGCAGCCACGTGAGTCTTGGAAACACCATATATTTT.

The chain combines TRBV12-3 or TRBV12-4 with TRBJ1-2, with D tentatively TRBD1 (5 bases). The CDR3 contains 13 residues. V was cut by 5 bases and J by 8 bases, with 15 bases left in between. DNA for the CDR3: TGTGCCAGCAGTACCCCCGGGGGAGGGGGCTACACCTTC. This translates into CASSTPGGGGYTF.

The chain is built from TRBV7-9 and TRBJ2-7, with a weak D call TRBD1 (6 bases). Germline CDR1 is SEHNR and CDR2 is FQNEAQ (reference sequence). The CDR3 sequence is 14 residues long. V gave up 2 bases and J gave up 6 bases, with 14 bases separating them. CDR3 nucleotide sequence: TGTGCCAGCAGCTTACGGCAGGGGTCGGGCGAGCAGTACTTC. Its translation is CASSLRQGSGEQYF.

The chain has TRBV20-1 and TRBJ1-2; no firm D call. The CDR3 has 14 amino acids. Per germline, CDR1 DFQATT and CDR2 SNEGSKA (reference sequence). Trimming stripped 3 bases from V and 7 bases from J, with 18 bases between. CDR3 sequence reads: CSASGGEGASGYTF. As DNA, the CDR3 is TGCAGTGCTAGCGGTGGCGAGGGTGCAAGTGGCTACACCTTC.

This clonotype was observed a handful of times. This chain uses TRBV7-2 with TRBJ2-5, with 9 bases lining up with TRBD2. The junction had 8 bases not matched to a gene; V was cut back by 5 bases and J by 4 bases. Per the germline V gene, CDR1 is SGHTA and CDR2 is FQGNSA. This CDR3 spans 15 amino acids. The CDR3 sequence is CASSRGRGGLETQYF. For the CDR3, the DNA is TGTGCCAGCAGCCGAGGGCGGGGGGGCCTAGAGACCCAGTACTTC.

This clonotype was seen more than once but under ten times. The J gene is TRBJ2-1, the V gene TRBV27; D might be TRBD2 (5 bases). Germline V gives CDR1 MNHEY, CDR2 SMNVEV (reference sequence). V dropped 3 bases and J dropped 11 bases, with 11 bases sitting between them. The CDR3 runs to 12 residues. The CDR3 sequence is CASSFGKDQQFF. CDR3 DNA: TGTGCCAGCAGTTTCGGGAAGGACCAGCAGTTCTTC.

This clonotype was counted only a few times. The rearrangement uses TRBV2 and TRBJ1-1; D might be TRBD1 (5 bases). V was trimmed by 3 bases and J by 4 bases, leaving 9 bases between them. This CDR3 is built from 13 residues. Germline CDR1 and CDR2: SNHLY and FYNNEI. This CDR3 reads CASSDQGGTEAFF. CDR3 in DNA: TGTGCCAGCAGTGATCAGGGAGGCACTGAAGCTTTCTTT.

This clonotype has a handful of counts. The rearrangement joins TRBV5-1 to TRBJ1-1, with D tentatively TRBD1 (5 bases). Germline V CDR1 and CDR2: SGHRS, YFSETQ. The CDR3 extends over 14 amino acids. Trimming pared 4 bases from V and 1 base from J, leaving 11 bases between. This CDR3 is CASSLSGTNTEAFF. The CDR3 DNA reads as TGCGCCAGCAGCCTGTCAGGGACGAACACTGAAGCTTTCTTT. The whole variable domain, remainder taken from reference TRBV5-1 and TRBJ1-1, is KAGVTQTPRYLIKTRGQQVTLSCSPISGHRSVSWYQQTPGQGLQFLFEYFSETQRNKGNFPGRFSGRQFSNSRSEMNVSTLELGDSALYLCASSLSGTNTEAFFGQGTRLTVV.

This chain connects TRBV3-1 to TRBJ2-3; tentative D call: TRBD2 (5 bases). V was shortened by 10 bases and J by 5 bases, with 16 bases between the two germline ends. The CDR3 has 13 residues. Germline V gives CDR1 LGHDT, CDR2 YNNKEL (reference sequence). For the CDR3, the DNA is TGTGCCACCGAGGGCGGATACGGAGATACGCAGTATTTT. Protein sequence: CATEGGYGDTQYF.

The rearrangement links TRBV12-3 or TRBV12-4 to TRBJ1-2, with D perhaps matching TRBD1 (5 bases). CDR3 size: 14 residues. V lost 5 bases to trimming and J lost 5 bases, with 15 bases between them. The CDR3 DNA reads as TGTGCCAGCAGTCGGACGGGGGTTTTATATGGCTACACCTTC. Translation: CASSRTGVLYGYTF.

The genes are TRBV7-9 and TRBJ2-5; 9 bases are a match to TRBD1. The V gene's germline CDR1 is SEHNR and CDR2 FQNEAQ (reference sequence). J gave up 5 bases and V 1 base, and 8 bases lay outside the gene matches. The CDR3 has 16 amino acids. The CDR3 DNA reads TGTGCCAGCAGCTTAGTCATCGGGACAGGGACGGAGACCCAGTACTTC. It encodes CASSLVIGTGTETQYF.

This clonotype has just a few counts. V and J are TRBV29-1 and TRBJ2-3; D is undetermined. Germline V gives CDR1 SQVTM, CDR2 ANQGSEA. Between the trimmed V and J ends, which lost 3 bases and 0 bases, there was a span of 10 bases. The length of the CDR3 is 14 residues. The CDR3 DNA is TGCAGCGTTGATTTGTCAGATAGCACAGATACGCAGTATTTT. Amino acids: CSVDLSDSTDTQYF.

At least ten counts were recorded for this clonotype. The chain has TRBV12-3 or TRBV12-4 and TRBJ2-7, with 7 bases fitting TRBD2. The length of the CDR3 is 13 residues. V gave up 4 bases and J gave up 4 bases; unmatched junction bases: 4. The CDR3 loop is CASSSSGSYEQYF. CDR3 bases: TGTGCCAGCAGTTCTAGCGGTTCATACGAGCAGTACTTC.